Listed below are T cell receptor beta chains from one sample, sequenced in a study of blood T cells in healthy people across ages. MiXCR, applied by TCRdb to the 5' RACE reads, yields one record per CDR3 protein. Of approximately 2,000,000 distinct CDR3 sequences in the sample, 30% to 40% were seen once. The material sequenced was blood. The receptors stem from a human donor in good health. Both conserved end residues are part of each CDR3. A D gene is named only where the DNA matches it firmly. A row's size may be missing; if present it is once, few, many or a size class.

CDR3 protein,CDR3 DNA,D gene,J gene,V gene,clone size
CASSSPERFYNEQFF,TGTGCCAGCAGCTCTCCGGAGCGGTTCTACAATGAGCAGTTCTTC,-,TRBJ2-1,TRBV12-3/TRBV12-4,-
CASSPAFEGGPVETQYF,TGTGCCAGCAGTCCGGCGTTCGAGGGAGGGCCCGTTGAGACCCAGTACTTC,TRBD2,TRBJ2-5,TRBV12-3/TRBV12-4,-
CASSFTAGGRTDTQYF,TGTGCCAGCAGCTTCACAGCGGGGGGGCGCACAGATACGCAGTATTTT,TRBD2,TRBJ2-3,TRBV7-2,few
CASSPGRGDYGYTF,TGTGCCAGCAGCCCCGGTAGGGGGGACTATGGCTACACCTTC,-,TRBJ1-2,TRBV9,-
CASRSVTGTDTQYF,TGTGCCAGCAGATCTGTAACAGGGACAGATACGCAGTATTTT,-,TRBJ2-3,TRBV6-5,few
CASRPTGTSGANVLTF,TGCGCCAGCAGACCGACAGGGACCTCTGGGGCCAACGTCCTGACTTTC,TRBD1,TRBJ2-6,TRBV5-1,-
CASSYSLVTRGANYGYTF,TGTGCCAGCAGTTACTCGCTCGTAACTCGGGGAGCTAACTATGGCTACACCTTC,-,TRBJ1-2,TRBV6-5,-
CSAPPSEGQWNTDTQYF,TGCAGTGCTCCCCCGAGCGAGGGGCAGTGGAACACAGATACGCAGTATTTT,-,TRBJ2-3,TRBV20-1,few
CSARDAGSDNEQFF,TGCAGTGCTAGAGATGCGGGATCAGACAATGAGCAGTTCTTC,-,TRBJ2-1,TRBV20-1,-
CASSPRRGATYNEQFF,TGCGCCAGCAGCCCCCGGCGGGGGGCCACCTACAATGAGCAGTTCTTC,TRBD2,TRBJ2-1,TRBV4-1,few
CATRSKKRGPIYSEQFF,TGTGCCACCCGCTCGAAGAAACGGGGGCCTATTTATAGTGAGCAGTTCTTC,-,TRBJ2-1,TRBV15,few
CAIGDSRVGETQYF,TGTGCCATCGGTGATTCCAGGGTTGGAGAGACCCAGTACTTC,-,TRBJ2-5,TRBV10-3,-
CSVGTGDPYEQYF,TGCAGCGTTGGGACAGGGGATCCCTACGAGCAGTACTTC,TRBD1,TRBJ2-7,TRBV29-1,-
CSARAPGASGGFGETQYF,TGCAGTGCTAGAGCCCCGGGGGCTAGCGGGGGATTCGGGGAGACCCAGTACTTC,TRBD2,TRBJ2-5,TRBV20-1,few
CSAQKTSYQETQYF,TGCAGTGCTCAAAAGACATCATACCAAGAGACCCAGTACTTC,-,TRBJ2-5,TRBV20-1,few
CASSLRQGNQPQHF,TGTGCCAGCAGCTTACGACAGGGCAATCAGCCCCAGCATTTT,-,TRBJ1-5,TRBV7-2,many
CASSLGGTPHFYEQYF,TGTGCCAGCAGCTTGGGCGGGACACCCCACTTCTACGAGCAGTACTTC,-,TRBJ2-7,TRBV7-2,-
CSASSTIPGTVSYEQYF,TGCAGTGCTAGCTCCACCATCCCCGGGACGGTTTCCTACGAGCAGTACTTC,-,TRBJ2-7,TRBV20-1,many
CAISETAYNEQFF,TGTGCCATCAGTGAGACCGCCTACAATGAGCAGTTCTTC,-,TRBJ2-1,TRBV10-3,many
CASSLTRGTRGTEAFF,TGCGCCAGCAGCTTGACACGGGGGACACGCGGCACTGAAGCTTTCTTT,-,TRBJ1-1,TRBV5-1,-
CSARVGSGGVHSYNEQFF,TGCAGTGCTAGAGTGGGTAGCGGGGGGGTCCACTCCTACAATGAGCAGTTCTTC,TRBD2,TRBJ2-1,TRBV20-1,few
CAGGGANTDTQYF,TGTGCTGGGGGGGGGGCTAACACAGATACGCAGTATTTT,-,TRBJ2-3,TRBV7-8,few
CASNQAGVEKLFF,TGTGCCAGTAACCAGGCGGGGGTTGAAAAACTGTTTTTT,-,TRBJ1-4,TRBV6-6,-
CASSYEGMGTEAFF,TGTGCCAGCAGTTATGAGGGTATGGGCACTGAAGCTTTCTTT,-,TRBJ1-1,TRBV6-2/TRBV6-3,-
CASIKTQTGQRSYTF,TGTGCCAGCATCAAAACCCAGACAGGTCAGAGAAGCTACACCTTC,-,TRBJ1-2,TRBV12-3/TRBV12-4,few
CASSPRGAASSYNEQFF,TGTGCCAGCAGCCCAAGGGGTGCGGCTAGCTCCTACAATGAGCAGTTCTTC,-,TRBJ2-1,TRBV5-6,-
CAGTGAVDEQVF,TGCGCTGGGACAGGGGCAGTAGATGAGCAGGTCTTC,TRBD1,TRBJ2-1,TRBV29-1,-
CASSESRVSYGYTF,TGTGCCAGCAGTGAATCCAGGGTTAGCTATGGCTACACCTTC,-,TRBJ1-2,TRBV2,-
CSATEAWTGASTDTQYF,TGCAGTGCCACCGAAGCCTGGACAGGGGCGAGCACAGATACGCAGTATTTT,TRBD1,TRBJ2-3,TRBV20-1,-
CASSSRAAETEAFF,TGTGCCAGCAGCTCCAGGGCGGCAGAGACTGAAGCTTTCTTT,-,TRBJ1-1,TRBV5-6,-
CASSVTGGDRDIQYF,TGTGCCAGCAGCGTTACAGGGGGCGATAGGGACATTCAGTACTTC,TRBD1,TRBJ2-4,TRBV9,-
CASSQDSGDQETQYF,TGTGCCAGCAGCCAAGATTCGGGAGACCAAGAGACCCAGTACTTC,-,TRBJ2-5,TRBV4-2,-
CASSQSRTGDQPQHF,TGTGCCAGCAGCCAAAGCAGGACAGGGGACCAGCCCCAGCATTTT,TRBD1,TRBJ1-5,TRBV4-2,-
CASSLNQRGGNEQFF,TGTGCCAGCAGCTTGAACCAGCGGGGAGGCAATGAGCAGTTCTTC,TRBD2,TRBJ2-1,TRBV5-5,-
CASTLSRGFHGYTF,TGTGCCAGCACCCTATCACGGGGGTTCCATGGCTACACCTTC,-,TRBJ1-2,TRBV6-6,few
CASSLAQYTGELFF,TGTGCCAGCAGCTTAGCCCAGTACACCGGGGAGCTGTTTTTT,-,TRBJ2-2,TRBV7-2,few
CASSLEEALNEKLFF,TGTGCCAGCAGCCTCGAGGAGGCCCTTAATGAAAAACTGTTTTTT,-,TRBJ1-4,TRBV7-2,few
CASSRSPSGGTKNEQFF,TGTGCCAGTAGTAGGTCCCCTAGCGGGGGGACAAAAAATGAGCAGTTCTTC,TRBD2,TRBJ2-1,TRBV19,-
CSVVERNEQYF,TGCAGCGTTGTTGAACGAAATGAGCAGTACTTC,-,TRBJ2-7,TRBV29-1,few
CASSVEGGTAYEQYF,TGTGCCAGCAGCGTAGAGGGGGGGACGGCCTACGAGCAGTACTTC,-,TRBJ2-7,TRBV9,many
CASSLGGLVGHNVQFF,TGTGCCAGCAGCTTGGGGGGACTAGTGGGCCACAATGTGCAGTTCTTC,TRBD2,TRBJ2-1,TRBV7-8,-
CSASRAGGRNEQFF,TGCAGTGCTAGCCGAGCGGGGGGTCGCAATGAGCAGTTCTTC,TRBD2,TRBJ2-1,TRBV20-1,few
CASSLGSGGDTQYF,TGCGCCAGCAGCTTGGGTTCCGGGGGGGATACGCAGTATTTT,TRBD2,TRBJ2-3,TRBV5-1,many
CASSTHTSGGAGTQYF,TGTGCCAGCAGTACCCACACTAGCGGGGGGGCGGGTACGCAGTATTTT,TRBD2,TRBJ2-3,TRBV6-5,-
CASSWGGSGGQETQYF,TGTGCCAGCAGCTGGGGGGGTAGCGGGGGACAAGAGACCCAGTACTTC,TRBD2,TRBJ2-5,TRBV7-2,-
CASSLTGHYGYTF,TGTGCCAGCAGTCTCACAGGGCACTATGGCTACACCTTC,-,TRBJ1-2,TRBV6-2/TRBV6-3,few
CASSDMTANYGYTF,TGTGCCAGCAGCGACATGACAGCGAACTATGGCTACACCTTC,-,TRBJ1-2,TRBV9,few
CASSFGRWDGYTF,TGTGCCAGCAGCTTCGGACGGTGGGACGGCTACACCTTC,-,TRBJ1-2,TRBV7-2,few
CATSRDLATYEQYF,TGTGCCACCAGCAGAGATCTAGCCACCTACGAGCAGTACTTC,-,TRBJ2-7,TRBV15,few
CASSVSGGAETQYF,TGTGCCAGCAGCGTTAGCGGGGGAGCGGAGACCCAGTACTTC,TRBD2,TRBJ2-5,TRBV7-2,few
CAISDPITRGTGVTEAFF,TGTGCCATCAGTGATCCTATAACCCGCGGGACAGGCGTCACTGAAGCTTTCTTT,TRBD1,TRBJ1-1,TRBV10-3,-
CATSSGLAGIEQFF,TGTGCCACCAGCAGTGGACTAGCGGGGATTGAGCAGTTCTTC,TRBD2,TRBJ2-1,TRBV15,few
CASGTGFSVQYF,TGTGCCAGCGGAACGGGGTTCAGTGTGCAGTACTTC,-,TRBJ2-7,TRBV6-1,few
CAISVLRGQGDTQYF,TGTGCCATCAGTGTATTGAGGGGGCAAGGAGATACGCAGTATTTT,TRBD1,TRBJ2-3,TRBV10-3,-
CASSQDPAGGAISPLHF,TGTGCCAGCAGCCAAGATCCGGCAGGCGGAGCTATTTCACCCCTCCACTTT,-,TRBJ1-6,TRBV4-2,-